This TCR beta chain was obtained from a study of blood T cells in healthy people across ages. The authors ran a second PCR of about 6 to 11 cycles using a sample-barcoded 5' primer and a J-beta primer mix. TCRdb re-analysed the 5' RACE reads in MiXCR, keeping a single row per CDR3 protein. The sample lists approximately 1,000,000 distinct CDR3 sequences, 35% to 40% occurring once. With 4 bases clipped from V and 8 bases from J, the junction kept 7 bases outside the gene matches. CDR3 size: 13 residues. Germline V lookup: CDR1 SEHNR, CDR2 FQNEAQ (reference sequence). Study findings and constraints: Unsorted PBMCs ruled out conclusive naive versus antigen-experienced comparison. Age advanced and TCR beta diversity per million T cells fell, roughly linearly.

With regard to this clonotype: Its specificity is unknown.

Healthy individuals of Caucasian origin from Russia, aged roughly 6 to 90, served as donors. Per sample, at least 5 micrograms of total RNA were extracted. The clonotype originates from a man aged 18 to 30 in good health. The genes are TRBV7-9 and TRBJ1-2; 7 bases fit TRBD1. The sequencing sample was made of blood. CDR3 region: CASSYPGGNGYTF. DNA of the CDR3: TGTGCCAGCAGCTATCCAGGGGGGAACGGCTACACCTTC.